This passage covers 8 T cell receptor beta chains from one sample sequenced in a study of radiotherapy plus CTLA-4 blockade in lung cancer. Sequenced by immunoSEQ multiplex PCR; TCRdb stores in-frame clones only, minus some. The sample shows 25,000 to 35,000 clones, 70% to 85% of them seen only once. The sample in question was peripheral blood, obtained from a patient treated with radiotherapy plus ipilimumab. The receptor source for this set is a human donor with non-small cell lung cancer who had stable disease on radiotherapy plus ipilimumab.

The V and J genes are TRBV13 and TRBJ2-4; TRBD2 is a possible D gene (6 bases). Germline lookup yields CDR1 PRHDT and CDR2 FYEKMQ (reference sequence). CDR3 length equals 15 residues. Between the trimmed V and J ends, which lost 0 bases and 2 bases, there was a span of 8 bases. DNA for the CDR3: TGTGCCAGCAGCTTAGGGGGACTTACCAAAAACATTCAGTACTTC. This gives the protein CASSLGGLTKNIQYF.

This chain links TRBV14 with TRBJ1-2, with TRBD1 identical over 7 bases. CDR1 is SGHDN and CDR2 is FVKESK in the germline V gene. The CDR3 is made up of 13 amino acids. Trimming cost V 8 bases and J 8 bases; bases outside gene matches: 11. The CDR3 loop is CASSLTGSIGYTF. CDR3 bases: TGTGCCAGCTCCCTGACAGGGAGTATCGGCTACACCTTC.

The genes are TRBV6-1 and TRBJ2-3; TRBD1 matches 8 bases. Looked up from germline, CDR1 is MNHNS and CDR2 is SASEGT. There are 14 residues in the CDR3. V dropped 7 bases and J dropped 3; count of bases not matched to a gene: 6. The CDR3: CASNPGQATDTQYF. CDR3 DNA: TGTGCCAGCAATCCGGGACAGGCAACAGATACGCAGTATTTT.

CDR3 loop: CASSGGGLNTEAFF. CDR3 sequence (DNA): TGTGCCAGCAGTGGGGGGGGGCTGAACACTGAAGCTTTCTTT. This sequence joins TRBV6-1 and TRBJ1-1; tentatively, D is TRBD1 (6 bases). The CDR3 is 14 residues long. Per germline, CDR1 MNHNS and CDR2 SASEGT. Trimming took 4 bases from V and 0 from J, leaving 9 bases between them.

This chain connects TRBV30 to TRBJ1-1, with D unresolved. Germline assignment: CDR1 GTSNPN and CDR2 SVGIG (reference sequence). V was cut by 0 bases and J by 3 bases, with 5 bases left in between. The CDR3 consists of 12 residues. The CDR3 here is CAWSVRDTEAFF. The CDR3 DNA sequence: TGTGCCTGGAGTGTACGGGACACTGAAGCTTTCTTT.

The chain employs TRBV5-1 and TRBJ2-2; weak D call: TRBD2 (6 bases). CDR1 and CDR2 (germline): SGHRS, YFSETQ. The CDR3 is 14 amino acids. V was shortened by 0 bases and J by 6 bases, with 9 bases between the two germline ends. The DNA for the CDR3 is TGCGCCAGCAGCTTGGGCCGCGGGGCCGGGGAGCTGTTTTTT. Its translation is CASSLGRGAGELFF.

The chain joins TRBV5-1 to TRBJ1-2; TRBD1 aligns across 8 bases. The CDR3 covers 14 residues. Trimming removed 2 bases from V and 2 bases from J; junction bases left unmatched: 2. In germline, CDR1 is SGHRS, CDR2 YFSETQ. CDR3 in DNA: TGCGCCAGCAGCTTAAGGACAGGGAACTATGGCTACACCTTC. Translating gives CASSLRTGNYGYTF.

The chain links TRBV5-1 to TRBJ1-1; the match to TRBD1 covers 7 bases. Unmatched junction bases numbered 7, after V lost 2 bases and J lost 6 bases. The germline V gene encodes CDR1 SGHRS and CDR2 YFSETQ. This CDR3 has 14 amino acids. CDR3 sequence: CASSLQTGNPEAFF. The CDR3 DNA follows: TGCGCCAGCAGCTTACAGACAGGGAATCCTGAAGCTTTCTTT.